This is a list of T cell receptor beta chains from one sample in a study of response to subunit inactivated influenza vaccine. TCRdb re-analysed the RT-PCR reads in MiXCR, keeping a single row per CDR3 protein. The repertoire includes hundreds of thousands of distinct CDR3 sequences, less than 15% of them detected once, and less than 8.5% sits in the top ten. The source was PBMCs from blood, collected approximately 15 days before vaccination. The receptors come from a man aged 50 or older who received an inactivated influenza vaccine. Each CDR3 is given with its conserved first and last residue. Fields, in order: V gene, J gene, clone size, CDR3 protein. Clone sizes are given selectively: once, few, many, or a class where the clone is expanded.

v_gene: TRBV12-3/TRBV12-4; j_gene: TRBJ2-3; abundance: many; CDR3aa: CASSFLGGDTQYF
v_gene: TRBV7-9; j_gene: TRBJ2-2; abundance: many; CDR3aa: CASSFLQWNTGELFF
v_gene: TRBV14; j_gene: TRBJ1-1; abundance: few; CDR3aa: CASSQYTEAFF
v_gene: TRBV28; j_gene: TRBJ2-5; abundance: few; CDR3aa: CASSLSEPGAQKETQYF
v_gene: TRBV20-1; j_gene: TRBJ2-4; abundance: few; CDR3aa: CSADWLAKNIQYF
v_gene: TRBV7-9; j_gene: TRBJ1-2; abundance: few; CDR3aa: CASTQLAGEAYTF
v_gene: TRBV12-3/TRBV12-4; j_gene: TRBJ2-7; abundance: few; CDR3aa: CASRGGLLYYEQYF
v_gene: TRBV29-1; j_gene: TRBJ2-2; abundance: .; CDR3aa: CSVTGTGKNTGELFF
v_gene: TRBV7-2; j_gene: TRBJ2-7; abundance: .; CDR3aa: CASSLRRSSHEQYF
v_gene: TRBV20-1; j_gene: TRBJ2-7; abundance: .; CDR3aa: CSAVARLAGEGEQYF
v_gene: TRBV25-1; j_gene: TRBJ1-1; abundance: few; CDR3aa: CASSESGAGANTEAFF
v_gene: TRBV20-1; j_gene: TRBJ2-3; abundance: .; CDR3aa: CSAEGPNRNTQYF
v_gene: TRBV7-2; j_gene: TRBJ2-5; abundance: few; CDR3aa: CASSFLAGGRGETQYF
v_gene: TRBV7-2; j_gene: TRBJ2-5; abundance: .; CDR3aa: CASSSLGAGVETQYF
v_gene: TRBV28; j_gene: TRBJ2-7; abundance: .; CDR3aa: CASSLLPLNYEQYF
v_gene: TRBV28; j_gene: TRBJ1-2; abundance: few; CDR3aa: CASQQGGDGYTF
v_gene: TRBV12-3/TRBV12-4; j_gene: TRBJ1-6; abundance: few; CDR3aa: CASSLGTGQGYSPLHF
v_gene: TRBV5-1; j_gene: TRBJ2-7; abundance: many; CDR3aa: CASSGGGSTRLYEQYF
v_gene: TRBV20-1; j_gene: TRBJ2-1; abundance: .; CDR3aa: CSARGTSGTDEQFF
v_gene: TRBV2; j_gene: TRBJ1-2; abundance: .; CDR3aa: CASSETGVGYTF
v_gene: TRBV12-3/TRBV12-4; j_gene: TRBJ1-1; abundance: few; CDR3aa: CASSLRVPGHTEAFF
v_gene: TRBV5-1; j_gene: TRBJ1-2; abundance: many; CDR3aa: CASSPGTAEYGYTF
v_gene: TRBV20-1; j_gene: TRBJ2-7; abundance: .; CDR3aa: CSLPSGSSYEQYF
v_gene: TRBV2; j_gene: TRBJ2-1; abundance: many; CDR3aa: CASTSDRYNEQFF
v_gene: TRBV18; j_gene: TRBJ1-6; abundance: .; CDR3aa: CASSPATSYNSPLHF
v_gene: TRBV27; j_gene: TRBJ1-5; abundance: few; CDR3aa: CASSFNVGQPQHF
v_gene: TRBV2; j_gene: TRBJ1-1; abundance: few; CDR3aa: CASSGGRYTEAFF
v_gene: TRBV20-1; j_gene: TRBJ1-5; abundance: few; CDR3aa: CSARVQGRQGNQPQHF
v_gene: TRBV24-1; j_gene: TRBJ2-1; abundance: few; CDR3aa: CATSDLTLDYNEQFF
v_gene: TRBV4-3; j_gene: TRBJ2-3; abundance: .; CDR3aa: CASSQSIRDDTDTQYF
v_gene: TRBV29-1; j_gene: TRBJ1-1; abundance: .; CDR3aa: CSVEPTTNTEAFF
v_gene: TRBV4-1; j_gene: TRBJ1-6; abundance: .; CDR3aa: CASSQVVDNNPYNSPLHF
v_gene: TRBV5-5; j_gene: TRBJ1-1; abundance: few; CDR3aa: CASSLVRVRNTEAFF
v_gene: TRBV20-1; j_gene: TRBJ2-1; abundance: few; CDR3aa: CSARFGTAYNEQFF
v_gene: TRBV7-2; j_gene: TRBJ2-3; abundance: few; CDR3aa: CASSLASGTRRDTQYF